Listed below are T cell receptor beta chains from one sample, sequenced in a study of Graves' ophthalmopathy and Graves' hyperthyroidism. Using its own MiXCR run on the multiplex PCR reads, TCRdb lists one record per CDR3 protein. Among fewer than 650,000 distinct CDR3 sequences listed, approximately 22% were seen once. Sequenced: peripheral blood. These receptors originate from a woman aged 18-35 years with stable Graves' hyperthyroidism. Some clones in this sample may be carry-over from other donors' samples. Each CDR3 is given with its conserved first and last residue. Fields, in order: V gene, CDR3 length, clone size, D gene, J gene, CDR3 protein, CDR3 DNA. A D gene is named only where the DNA matches it firmly. Rows give clone size only sometimes, using once, few, many, or a class for an expanded clone.

TRBV6-1	16	once	.	TRBJ2-7	CASSEIVGPRPYEQYF	TGTGCCAGCAGTGAAATCGTTGGCCCCAGACCCTACGAGCAGTACTTC
TRBV28	15	.	.	TRBJ2-3	CASSFRRDPHHTQYF	TGTGCCAGCAGTTTTCGACGGGACCCACATCATACGCAGTATTTT
TRBV27	13	many	.	TRBJ1-5	CASGGYSNQPQHF	TGTGCCAGCGGCGGGTATAGCAATCAGCCCCAGCATTTT
TRBV12-3/TRBV12-4	12	.	.	TRBJ2-7	CATSDFGREQYF	TGTGCCACCAGTGATTTTGGGCGGGAGCAGTACTTC
TRBV9	15	many	.	TRBJ1-5	CASSVDTGSGEPQHF	TGTGCCAGCAGCGTCGACACGGGATCAGGGGAGCCCCAGCATTTT
TRBV2	16	many	.	TRBJ2-7	CASSETPGDFSYEQYF	TGTGCCAGCAGTGAAACCCCAGGGGATTTCTCCTACGAGCAGTACTTC
TRBV6-1	15	.	TRBD2	TRBJ2-7	CASRAGTSGRVEQYF	TGTGCCAGCAGGGCCGGGACTAGCGGGAGGGTCGAGCAGTACTTC
TRBV10-3	12	.	.	TRBJ1-5	CATQGLDQPQHF	TGTGCCACTCAGGGGCTGGATCAGCCCCAGCATTTT
TRBV30	14	.	.	TRBJ1-1	CAWSWGSMNTEAFF	TGTGCCTGGAGTTGGGGGAGTATGAACACTGAAGCTTTCTTT
TRBV12-3/TRBV12-4	14	many	.	TRBJ2-7	CASSYHHPGVEQYF	TGTGCCAGCAGTTACCACCACCCAGGGGTCGAGCAGTACTTC
TRBV6-1	15	.	.	TRBJ1-3	CASSPTFGGGNTIYF	TGTGCCAGCAGTCCCACTTTCGGGGGTGGAAACACCATATATTTT
TRBV12-3/TRBV12-4	14	many	TRBD1	TRBJ1-1	CASSRRDRVDEHLF	TGTGCCAGCAGTCGTCGGGACAGGGTGGACGAACATCTCTTT
TRBV24-1	14	few	.	TRBJ2-2	CASKGREDTGELFF	TGTGCCTCCAAAGGTCGGGAAGACACCGGGGAGCTGTTTTTT
TRBV12-3/TRBV12-4	14	.	.	TRBJ2-6	CASSTTAGANVLTF	TGTGCCAGCAGTACGACAGCTGGGGCCAACGTCCTGACTTTC
TRBV20-1	14	many	TRBD2	TRBJ2-7	CSALGTSGLYEQYF	TGCAGTGCTCTAGGGACTAGCGGGCTCTACGAGCAGTACTTC
TRBV27	13	.	TRBD2	TRBJ2-5	CASSVREGETQYF	TGTGCCAGCAGTGTGCGGGAGGGAGAGACCCAGTACTTC
TRBV12-3/TRBV12-4	14	many	.	TRBJ2-7	CASSLVGSTYEQYF	TGTGCCAGCAGCCTCGTAGGTTCGACCTACGAGCAGTACTTC
TRBV15	16	many	.	TRBJ1-1	CATSGLGEGLNTEAFF	TGTGCCACCAGCGGTTTAGGGGAGGGATTGAACACTGAAGCTTTCTTT
TRBV6-1	14	few	.	TRBJ2-7	CASSPIGTAYEQYF	TGTGCCAGCAGTCCGATAGGGACCGCCTACGAGCAGTACTTC
TRBV7-2	13	.	.	TRBJ1-1	CASRPPDRTEAFF	TGTGCCAGCAGACCCCCCGATCGAACTGAAGCTTTCTTT
TRBV28	15	many	TRBD1	TRBJ1-1	CASSWGTAKTSEAFF	TGTGCCAGCAGTTGGGGGACAGCCAAAACGAGTGAAGCTTTCTTT
TRBV3-1	14	many	.	TRBJ1-6	CASSPLSGNSPLHF	TGTGCCAGCAGCCCTCTTTCGGGGAATTCACCCCTCCACTTT
TRBV20-1	15	.	.	TRBJ2-7	CSARLIAASSYEQYF	TGCAGTGCTCGCTTGATAGCGGCTAGCTCCTACGAGCAGTACTTC
TRBV12-3/TRBV12-4	14	many	TRBD2	TRBJ2-7	CASSFGIAGVEQYF	TGTGCCAGCAGTTTTGGGATAGCGGGGGTCGAGCAGTACTTC
TRBV30	13	many	.	TRBJ2-7	CAWFTPGANEQYF	TGTGCCTGGTTCACACCGGGCGCGAACGAGCAGTACTTC
TRBV20-1	12	few	.	TRBJ2-5	CSAASGSETQYF	TGCAGTGCTGCTAGTGGGTCGGAGACCCAGTACTTC
TRBV19	15	many	TRBD1	TRBJ1-2	CASSYGDRDDWGYTF	TGTGCCAGTAGTTACGGCGACAGGGACGATTGGGGCTACACCTTC
TRBV2	16	.	.	TRBJ2-5	CASSDRRGAIQETQYF	TGTGCCAGCAGTGATAGGAGGGGGGCCATCCAAGAGACCCAGTACTTC
TRBV30	14	many	TRBD1	TRBJ1-2	CASKADRGYGGYTF	TGTGCCAGTAAAGCCGACAGGGGATACGGTGGCTACACCTTC
TRBV6-1	16	many	TRBD1	TRBJ1-2	CASRQTQGSRSYGYTF	TGTGCCAGCAGACAAACACAGGGGAGTCGGAGCTATGGCTACACCTTC